This section outlines one T cell receptor (beta chain) sequence together with its context. No antigen is known for it. Base qualities are not recorded, but no much larger clone differs from it by a single base. The data originate from a study of blood T cell repertoires in COVID-19 (dated by TCRdb to between 2020 and 2021). At the level of the whole study: Collaborator samples came from the United States, Italy and Spain and covered acute and convalescent phases of COVID-19. The samples were drawn from the first 160 participants of the ongoing ImmuneRACE study and from some 1,300 subjects provided by 6 global collaborators. Nearly every sample came with metadata listing a de-identified subject ID, COVID-19 status, age in years and sex. HLA class I and class II types, where available, came from metadata supplied by the sample provider rather than from assay-based typing. A freely available public database, intended as a resource for researchers studying the immune response to SARS-CoV-2, is where the repertoires were released. The prospective study material was composed of cDNA or gDNA derived from T cells, B-cell-depleted T cells, or PBMCs. Subjects who had been exposed to COVID-19, were actively infected with it, or had recovered from it provided the deeply sampled blood TCRbeta repertoires that made up the dataset. Here is what the overall study found, with its caveats: Clinical and demographic metadata were provided uncurated, with the amount varying by source and participant.

TCRbeta CDR3 regions were amplified from genomic DNA by means of the immunoSEQ Assay, a bias-controlled multiplex PCR. As for the authors' bioinformatics: Nucleated cell counts per sample were estimated from amplification of reference gene primers within the assay. To quantify the absolute abundance of each unique TCRbeta CDR3 rearrangement, sequence reads were collapsed and filtered. For each sample, productive Simpson clonality was calculated by taking the square root of Simpson's diversity index across productive rearrangements. In TCRdb, the immuneACCESS table is reduced to in-frame sequences with V and J assigned. These tables do not hold every clone; where another copy was compared, an unresolved V gene accounts for under half, and the others remain unexplained. V, J and clone size were drawn from that table, and D and trimming were deduced from the DNA. The sample table holds about 310,000 clones, of which about 90% were seen once. The top ten clonotypes cover about 1% of the sample.

The CDR3 starts with the cysteine, ends with the phenylalanine, and has 16 residues. The kept DNA is CDR3 alone, 48 bases in frame from the first base. From the germline V gene, CDR1 is SGHAT and CDR2 is FQNNGV. The junction shows trimming of 7 bases on V and 5 bases on J, and the gene matches do not reach 16 bases of it. One collaborating source in Seattle enrolled patients during active infection and followed them longitudinally through the course of disease. Each collaborating institution followed its own protocols to collect whole blood in K2EDTA tubes. For TCRbeta analysis, collaborators shipped samples as frozen whole blood, isolated PBMCs, or DNA extracted from either of those sample types.

The rearranged chain carries TRBV11-2 and TRBJ2-7; 8 central bases correspond to TRBD2. The TCR sequence derives from a woman in her thirties or forties with COVID-19, enrolled during active disease. Specimen: peripheral blood. Here is the DNA: TGTGCCAGCAACTCACCCGGGGGGGGGTCTTTAAACGAGCAGTACTTC. It is translated as CASNSPGGGSLNEQYF.